This TCR beta chain was recovered during a study of PD-1 blockade in classical Hodgkin lymphoma. Study results and limitations: CD4+ but not CD8+ TCR diversity rose significantly by C4D1. Relapsed/refractory patients reportedly had the lowest baseline TCR diversity, below newly diagnosed patients, who were below healthy donors.

The V gene end was trimmed by 4 bases and the J gene end by 0 bases; junction bases not matched to a gene: 7. Germline V CDR1 and CDR2: SGHAT, FQNNGV. The CDR3 consists of 17 residues. Relapse after autologous stem cell transplantation occurred in every patient, and brentuximab vedotin exposure varied. Magnetic negative selection purified CD4+ T cells from thawed PBMCs. Responses achieved at best were complete response, partial response or progressive disease. The method was immunoSEQ multiplex PCR; TCRdb's version includes in-frame clones alone and lacks a portion of them. The data show about 13,000 clones, roughly nine tenths seen once. In the case of this clone: Its specificity is unknown.

The chain carries TRBV11-2 and TRBJ2-1, with TRBD2 matching 9 bases. Sequences were derived from CD4+ T cells from blood, sampled at baseline. This TCR was sampled from a human donor with classical Hodgkin lymphoma. CDR3 nucleotide sequence: TGTGCCAGCAGCTCGGGACTAGCTGAGAGCTCCTACAATGAGCAGTTCTTC. It specifies CASSSGLAESSYNEQFF.